A selection of T cell receptor beta chains follows, all from one sample in a study of blood T cell repertoires in COVID-19. Sequencing was performed with immunoSEQ multiplex PCR; in TCRdb, only in-frame clones are kept and a portion is missing. The profile shows roughly 55,000 clones, around 83% of them singletons. The source material was peripheral blood. Receptors originate from a woman aged 55-70 years with acute or convalescent COVID-19. CDR3s include the opening cysteine and the closing phenylalanine or tryptophan. D genes are given only for firm matches. For some rows the clone size is stated as once, few or many, or as a class when expanded; others skip it.

TRBV30,TRBD1,-,TRBJ1-1,TGTGCCTGGAGCGGGCCCAAAGGGGGCGAGAATGAAGCTTTCTTT,CAWSGPKGGENEAFF
TRBV2,-,-,TRBJ1-1,TGTGCCAGCAGCCAAGGGGAAAACACTGAAGCTTTCTTT,CASSQGENTEAFF
TRBV18,TRBD1,-,TRBJ1-1,TGTGCCAGCTCACCGATGACAGGGTTATTTATGTCTGAAGCTTTCTTT,CASSPMTGLFMSEAFF
TRBV4-2,TRBD1,few,TRBJ2-7,TGTGCCAGCAGCCAATCCGGGGACAGTTCCTACGAGCAGTACTTC,CASSQSGDSSYEQYF
TRBV18,TRBD1,-,TRBJ2-5,TGTGCCAGCTCACGGGGACGGACAGGGGAAGAGACCCAGTACTTC,CASSRGRTGEETQYF
TRBV6-2/TRBV6-3,TRBD1,-,TRBJ1-1,TGTGCCAGCAGCCGGACAGGGGGCAGTACTGAAGCTTTCTTT,CASSRTGGSTEAFF
TRBV6-4,-,-,TRBJ2-1,TGTGCCAGCAGTGACTCGAGGGACTCAAACAGGAATGAGCAGTTCTTC,CASSDSRDSNRNEQFF
TRBV12-3/TRBV12-4,-,-,TRBJ2-7,TGTGCCAGCAGGCGGGACAGCTCCTACGAGCAGTACTTC,CASRRDSSYEQYF
TRBV27,-,-,TRBJ2-5,TGTGCCAGCAGTTTATGGGGCCAATCCCAAGAGACCCAGTACTTC,CASSLWGQSQETQYF
TRBV18,TRBD1,-,TRBJ2-1,TGTGCCAGCTCAACCGGACAGGGGGAGCAGTTCTTC,CASSTGQGEQFF
TRBV4-2,-,-,TRBJ1-1,TGTGCCAGCAGCCAAGATGTCCACAGGGTGTTTACGAACACTGAAGCTTTCTTT,CASSQDVHRVFTNTEAFF
TRBV12-3/TRBV12-4,-,-,TRBJ1-1,TGTGCCAGCAGTTCCCAACAGTACACTGAAGCTTTCTTT,CASSSQQYTEAFF
TRBV18,-,-,TRBJ2-1,TGTGCCAGCTCGGACACAGGGACCGTAGGCAATGAGCAGTTCTTC,CASSDTGTVGNEQFF
TRBV7-6,-,once,TRBJ2-2,TGTGCCAGCAGCTTAGGGACACCCGGGGAGCTGTTTTTT,CASSLGTPGELFF
TRBV5-1,TRBD2,-,TRBJ2-5,TGCGCCAGCAGCCCCTGGACTAGCGGGACCTTTCAGAGACCCCAGTACTTC,CASSPWTSGTFQRPQYF
TRBV18,-,-,TRBJ2-7,TGTGCCAGCTCACCACAGGAGGAGTACGAGCAGTACTTC,CASSPQEEYEQYF
TRBV5-4,-,-,TRBJ2-5,TGTGCCAGCAGCCGGGGGAGCCGGATAGGTGAGACCCAGTACTTC,CASSRGSRIGETQYF
TRBV5-1,TRBD1,-,TRBJ1-1,TGCGCCAGCAGCTTGGATGGGACAGGGATGGGATCTACTGAAGCTTTCTTT,CASSLDGTGMGSTEAFF
TRBV29-1,-,once,TRBJ2-1,TGCAGCGTTGGAGGCAGGGCCTCCTACAATGAGCAGTTCTTC,CSVGGRASYNEQFF
TRBV12-3/TRBV12-4,-,-,TRBJ1-2,TGTGCCAGCAGCCCCACAACATTGAGGGGCTACACCTTC,CASSPTTLRGYTF
TRBV30,TRBD1,-,TRBJ1-2,TGTGCCTGGAGCCGGGACAGGGCATTTAACTATGGCTACACCTTC,CAWSRDRAFNYGYTF
TRBV19,-,once,TRBJ2-1,TGTGCCGTCAGGGTAAATGAGCAGTTCTTC,CAVRVNEQFF
TRBV14,TRBD2,-,TRBJ2-3,TGTGCCAGCAGCCAAGGGGCGCGGACTAGCGGGGGCCTTAAATTCACAGATACGCAGTATTTT,CASSQGARTSGGLKFTDTQYF
TRBV19,-,-,TRBJ1-1,TGTGCCAGTAGGATAGACAGTATGAACACTGAAGCTTTCTTT,CASRIDSMNTEAFF
TRBV19,TRBD1,-,TRBJ1-1,TGTGCCAGTAGTATCGACAGGGTGGCTGAAGCTTTCTTT,CASSIDRVAEAFF
TRBV4-1,-,-,TRBJ1-6,TGCGCCAGCAGCCAAGGAGGTCGTAGCAGGGATTCACCCCTCCACTTT,CASSQGGRSRDSPLHF
TRBV25-1,TRBD1,-,TRBJ1-1,TGTGCCAGCAGTGAAGCTGGGACAGGGATCACTGAAGCTTTCTTT,CASSEAGTGITEAFF
TRBV16,-,once,TRBJ1-2,TGTGCCAGCAGCCAATCAAGGGAGCGAGGCTACACCTTC,CASSQSRERGYTF
TRBV5-5,-,few,TRBJ1-5,TGTGCCAGCAGCTTTACAGGGTTTGGCAATCAGCCCCAGCATTTT,CASSFTGFGNQPQHF
TRBV19,TRBD1,once,TRBJ2-3,TGTGCCAGTAGTAGGGGACAGGTACGGAGCACAGATACGCAGTATTTT,CASSRGQVRSTDTQYF
TRBV6-5,TRBD1,-,TRBJ1-1,TGTGCCAGCAGTATCGACAGGGCCCCCACTGAAGCTTTCTTT,CASSIDRAPTEAFF
TRBV5-1,TRBD1,once,TRBJ1-1,TGCGCCGTGTCGACAGGGACTGGGAATGAAGCTTTCTTT,CAVSTGTGNEAFF
TRBV10-3,-,once,TRBJ1-1,TGTGCCATCGAAAGCGGCATCTCGGGCACTGAAGCTTTCTTT,CAIESGISGTEAFF
TRBV19,TRBD2,-,TRBJ2-2,TGTGCCACCCAAGGGAGGGGCTACACCGGGGAGCTGTTTTTT,CATQGRGYTGELFF
TRBV5-1,TRBD2,-,TRBJ2-7,TGCGCCAGCAGCTTGCCCCCGGGTTCTCGGGGGGGGGTTTACGAGCAGTACTTC,CASSLPPGSRGGVYEQYF
TRBV30,TRBD2,-,TRBJ2-7,TGTGCCTGGAGTGTTAGCGGGAGTGTATACGAGCAGTACTTC,CAWSVSGSVYEQYF
TRBV27,TRBD2,-,TRBJ2-1,TGTGCCAGCAGTTTAACTAGCGGGGGGGAACGGTTCTTC,CASSLTSGGERFF
TRBV15,-,few,TRBJ1-6,TGTGCCACCAGCAGAGACGTCTCACATTATAATTCACCCCTCCACTTT,CATSRDVSHYNSPLHF
TRBV6-6,-,-,TRBJ1-1,TGTGCCAGCATCAAAGGACAGATAAACACTGAAGCTTTCTTT,CASIKGQINTEAFF
TRBV10-2,TRBD2,-,TRBJ2-3,TGCGCCAGCATCCCTACTAGCGGACCCACAGATACGCAGTATTTT,CASIPTSGPTDTQYF
TRBV19,-,once,TRBJ2-1,TGTGCCAGTAGTCGCGGGGCCTACAATGAGCAGTTCTTC,CASSRGAYNEQFF
TRBV5-6,-,-,TRBJ1-1,TGTGCCAGCAGCACGAAGAGGAGCCACATGAACACTGAAGCTTTCTTT,CASSTKRSHMNTEAFF
TRBV3-1/TRBV3-2,-,-,TRBJ1-2,TGTGCCAGCAGCCAAGAAAGATGGACAGCCCTTAACTATGGCTACACCTTC,CASSQERWTALNYGYTF
TRBV27,TRBD1,-,TRBJ2-5,TGTGCCAGCAGTTTATTCTCTGGGACAGGGGCAGAGACCCAGTACTTC,CASSLFSGTGAETQYF